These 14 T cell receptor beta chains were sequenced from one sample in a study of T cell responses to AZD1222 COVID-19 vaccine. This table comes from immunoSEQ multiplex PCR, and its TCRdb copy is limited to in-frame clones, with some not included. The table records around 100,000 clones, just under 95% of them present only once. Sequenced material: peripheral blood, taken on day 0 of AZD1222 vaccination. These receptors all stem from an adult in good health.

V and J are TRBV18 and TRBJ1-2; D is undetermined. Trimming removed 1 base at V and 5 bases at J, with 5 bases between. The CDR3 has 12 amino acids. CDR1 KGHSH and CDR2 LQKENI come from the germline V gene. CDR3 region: CASSPQGYGYTF. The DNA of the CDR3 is TGTGCCAGCTCACCACAGGGTTATGGCTACACCTTC.

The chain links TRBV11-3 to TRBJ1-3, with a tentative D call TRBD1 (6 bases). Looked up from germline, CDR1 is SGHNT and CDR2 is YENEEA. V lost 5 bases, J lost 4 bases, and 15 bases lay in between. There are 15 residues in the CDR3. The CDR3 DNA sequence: TGTGCCAGCAGCCTGTCAGGGGCTATCGGAAACACCATATATTTT. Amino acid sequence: CASSLSGAIGNTIYF.

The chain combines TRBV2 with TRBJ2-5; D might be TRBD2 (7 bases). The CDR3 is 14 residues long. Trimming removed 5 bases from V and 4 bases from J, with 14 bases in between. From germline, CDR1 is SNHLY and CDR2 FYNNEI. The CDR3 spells CASSYVGGRETQYF. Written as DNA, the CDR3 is TGTGCCAGCAGTTACGTGGGGGGGCGAGAGACCCAGTACTTC. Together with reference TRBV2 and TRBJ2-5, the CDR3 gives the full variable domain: EPEVTQTPSHQVTQMGQEVILRCVPISNHLYFYWYRQILGQKVEFLVSFYNNEISEKSEIFDDQFSVERPDGSNFTLKIRSTKLEDSAMYFCASSYVGGRETQYFGPGTRLLVL.

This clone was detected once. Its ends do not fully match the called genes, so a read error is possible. The CDR3 spells CASSVPGRSRWF. The DNA for the CDR3 is TGTGCCAGCAGCGTGCCGGGACGCAGCAGGTGGTTT. The genes are TRBV7-2 and TRBJ2-3; perhaps D is TRBD1 or TRBD2 (5 bases each). This CDR3 has 12 residues. The germline gives CDR1 SGHTA, CDR2 FQGNSA.

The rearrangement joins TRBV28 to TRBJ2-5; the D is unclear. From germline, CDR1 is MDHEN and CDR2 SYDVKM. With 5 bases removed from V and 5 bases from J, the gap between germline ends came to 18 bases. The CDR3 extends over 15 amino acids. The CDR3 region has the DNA TGTGCCAGCAGTCGAGACTCCCTGAGTGGGGAGACCCAGTACTTC. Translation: CASSRDSLSGETQYF. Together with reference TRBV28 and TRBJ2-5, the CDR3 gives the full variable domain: DVKVTQSSRYLVKRTGEKVFLECVQDMDHENMFWYRQDPGLGLRLIYFSYDVKMKEKGDIPEGYSVSREKKERFSLILESASTNQTSMYLCASSRDSLSGETQYFGPGTRLLVL.

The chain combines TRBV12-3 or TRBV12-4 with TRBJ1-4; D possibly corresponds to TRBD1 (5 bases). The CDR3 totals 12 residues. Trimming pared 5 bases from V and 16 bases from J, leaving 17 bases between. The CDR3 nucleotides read TGTGCCAGCAGTCAGGGCAGGTGGGGCGGGTTTTTT. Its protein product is CASSQGRWGGFF.

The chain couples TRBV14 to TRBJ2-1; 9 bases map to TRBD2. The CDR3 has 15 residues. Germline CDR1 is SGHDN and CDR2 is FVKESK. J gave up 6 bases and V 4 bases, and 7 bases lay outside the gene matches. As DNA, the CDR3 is TGTGCCAGCAGCCCCAGCGGGAGGTTCGGCAATGAGCAGTTCTTC. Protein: CASSPSGRFGNEQFF.

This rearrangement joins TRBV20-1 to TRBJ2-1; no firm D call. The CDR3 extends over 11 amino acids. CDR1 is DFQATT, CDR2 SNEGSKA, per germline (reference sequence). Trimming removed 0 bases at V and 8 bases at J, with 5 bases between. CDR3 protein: CSARDSYEQFF. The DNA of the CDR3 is TGCAGTGCTAGAGATTCTTATGAGCAGTTCTTC.

The CDR3 nucleotides read TGTGCCAGCACCACCGCGGGGGCCGGCGGCGAGCAGTACTTC. Encoded protein: CASTTAGAGGEQYF. The chain uses TRBV27 and TRBJ2-7; D is possibly TRBD2 (7 bases). The CDR3 contains 14 residues. Trimming shortened V by 7 bases and J by 6 bases, and 19 bases separated the two germline ends. Germline values: CDR1 MNHEY, CDR2 SMNVEV (reference sequence).

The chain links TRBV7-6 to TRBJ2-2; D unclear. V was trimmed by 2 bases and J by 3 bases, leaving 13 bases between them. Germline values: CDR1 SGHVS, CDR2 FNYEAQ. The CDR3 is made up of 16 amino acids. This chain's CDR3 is CASSLMRPSDTGELFF. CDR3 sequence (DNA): TGTGCCAGCAGCTTAATGAGACCGAGTGACACCGGGGAGCTGTTTTTT.

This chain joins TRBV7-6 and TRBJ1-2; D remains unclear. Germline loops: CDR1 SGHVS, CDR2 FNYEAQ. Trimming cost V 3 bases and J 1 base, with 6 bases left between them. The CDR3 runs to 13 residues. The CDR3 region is CASSLGGNYGYTF. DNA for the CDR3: TGTGCCAGCAGCTTGGGCGGTAACTATGGCTACACCTTC.

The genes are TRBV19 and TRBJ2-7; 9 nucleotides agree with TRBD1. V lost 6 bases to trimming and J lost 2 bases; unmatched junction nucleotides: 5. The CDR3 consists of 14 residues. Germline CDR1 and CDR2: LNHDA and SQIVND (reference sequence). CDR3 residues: CASRPGQGPYEQYF. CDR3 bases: TGTGCCAGTAGGCCGGGACAGGGCCCCTACGAGCAGTACTTC. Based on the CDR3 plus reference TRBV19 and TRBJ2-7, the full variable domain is DGGITQSPKYLFRKEGQNVTLSCEQNLNHDAMYWYRQDPGQGLRLIYYSQIVNDFQKGDIAEGYSVSREKKESFPLTVTSAQKNPTAFYLCASRPGQGPYEQYFGPGTRLTVT.

The CDR3 DNA follows: TGTGCCAGTAGTCCCTCCGTAGGGGGTTACTACACCTTC. It encodes CASSPSVGGYYTF. J is TRBJ1-2 and V is TRBV19; D might be TRBD1 (6 bases). This CDR3 region has 13 residues. V was trimmed by 5 bases and J by 10 bases, leaving 17 bases between them. CDR1 and CDR2 (germline): LNHDA, SQIVND (reference sequence).

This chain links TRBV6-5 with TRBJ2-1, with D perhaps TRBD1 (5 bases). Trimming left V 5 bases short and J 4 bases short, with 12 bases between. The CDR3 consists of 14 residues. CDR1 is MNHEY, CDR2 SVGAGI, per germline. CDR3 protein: CASSPSGPYNEQFF. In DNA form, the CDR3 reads TGTGCCAGCAGTCCCTCAGGGCCATACAATGAGCAGTTCTTC.